A selection of T cell receptor beta chains follows, all from one sample in a study of T cell changes during pregnancy in multiple sclerosis. The repertoire was sequenced with immunoSEQ multiplex PCR; TCRdb's copy has only in-frame clones and lacks some. Of approximately 79,000 clones listed, 93% are singletons. The specimen comprised peripheral blood, sampled in the second trimester of pregnancy. These receptors were taken from a female donor in good health, enrolled as a control in a pregnancy study. The CDR3 runs from the conserved cysteine through the conserved F or W. A D gene is named only where the DNA matches it firmly. Rows give clone size only sometimes, using once, few, many, or a class for an expanded clone.

J | V | size | length | D | DNA | CDR3
TRBJ1-1 | TRBV28 | . | 15 | . | TGTGCCAGCAGTAATTATCCGACGACAACAGGGGAAGCTTTCTTT | CASSNYPTTTGEAFF
TRBJ1-2 | TRBV27 | . | 15 | TRBD1 | TGTGCCAGTCGGCTGGACACAGGGGGCGCGTATGGCTACACCTTC | CASRLDTGGAYGYTF
TRBJ1-2 | TRBV6-6 | . | 12 | . | TGTGCCACCGGGAGGGCAGATCTCGGCTACACCTTC | CATGRADLGYTF
TRBJ1-2 | TRBV4-3 | . | 14 | TRBD1 | TGCGCCAGCAGCCCGCGGGACAGGGGCTATGGCTACACCTTC | CASSPRDRGYGYTF
TRBJ2-3 | TRBV30 | . | 16 | TRBD2 | TGTGCCTGGAGTCATCGACTAGCGCCGAACGCAGATACGCAGTATTTT | CAWSHRLAPNADTQYF
TRBJ2-2 | TRBV11-3 | . | 13 | . | TGTGCCAGCAGCTTAGCCTCCACCGGGGAGCTGTTTTTT | CASSLASTGELFF
TRBJ2-2 | TRBV9 | . | 15 | . | TGTGCCAGCAGCCTCTCGAACTCGAACACCGGGGAGCTGTTTTTT | CASSLSNSNTGELFF
TRBJ1-2 | TRBV30 | . | 12 | . | TGTGCCTGGAGTAATAGGGGATATGGCTACACCTTC | CAWSNRGYGYTF
TRBJ1-3 | TRBV30 | . | 15 | . | TGTGCCTGGCATAATGGACTGGTGGCTGGAAACACCATATATTTT | CAWHNGLVAGNTIYF
TRBJ1-2 | TRBV2 | . | 14 | . | TGTGCCAGCAGCGCAAGGACAGCGTCCTATGGCTACACCTTC | CASSARTASYGYTF
TRBJ2-2 | TRBV27 | . | 12 | TRBD2 | TGTGCCATCCACGGGGGGGGCGGGGAGCTGTTTTTT | CAIHGGGGELFF
TRBJ2-3 | TRBV25-1 | . | 17 | TRBD2 | TGTGCCAGCAGTGACCTCAGCGGGGGGGCCTTCGCAGATACGCAGTATTTT | CASSDLSGGAFADTQYF
TRBJ1-1 | TRBV6-1 | few | 12 | . | TGTGCCAGCAGTGAGGCGGGCACTGAAGCTTTCTTT | CASSEAGTEAFF
TRBJ1-3 | TRBV19 | once | 19 | . | TGTGCCAGTAGTATCTCCCGCCAGGGGATTACTCTCTCTGGAAACACCATATATTTT | CASSISRQGITLSGNTIYF
TRBJ1-2 | TRBV6-5 | . | 13 | TRBD1 | TGTGCCAGCAGTTTCCGGGACAGGGTCGGCTACACCTTC | CASSFRDRVGYTF
TRBJ2-1 | TRBV11-2 | . | 14 | . | TGTGCCAGCAGCTTAGATTCTGTAAGCCATGAGCAGTTCTTC | CASSLDSVSHEQFF
TRBJ2-1 | TRBV5-1 | . | 15 | TRBD2 | TGCGCCAGCAGCTTGGGTAGCGGGGGAATCAATGAGCAGTTCTTC | CASSLGSGGINEQFF
TRBJ1-5 | TRBV30 | . | 14 | . | TGTGCCTGGAGTGTACGGGGGGCTGGTCAGCCCCAGCATTTT | CAWSVRGAGQPQHF
TRBJ2-1 | TRBV5-4 | . | 15 | TRBD1 | TGTGCCAGCAGCTTCCCGGGACAGGGCAACAATGAGCAGTTCTTC | CASSFPGQGNNEQFF
TRBJ1-2 | TRBV18 | . | 13 | TRBD1 | TGTGCCAGCTCACCGGGACAGAACTATGGCTACACCTTC | CASSPGQNYGYTF
TRBJ2-6 | TRBV7-3 | . | 15 | TRBD1 | TGTGCCAGCAGAAGGACAGGGGACGGGGCCAACGTCCTGACTTTC | CASRRTGDGANVLTF
TRBJ2-2 | TRBV30 | once | 13 | . | TGTGCCTACCTTCAGTTGGGGCCCGGGGAGCTGTTTTTT | CAYLQLGPGELFF
TRBJ1-2 | TRBV6-6 | . | 14 | . | TGTGCCAGCAGCTCTACAGGGAGGGACTATGGCTACACCTTC | CASSSTGRDYGYTF
TRBJ2-3 | TRBV5-4 | . | 16 | . | TGTGCCAGCAGCTCTAGACAGGTGGTGAGCACAGATACGCAGTATTTT | CASSSRQVVSTDTQYF
TRBJ1-5 | TRBV19 | . | 15 | . | TGTGCCAGTACCTCCCAGGGGCCCCTTAATCAGCCCCAGCATTTT | CASTSQGPLNQPQHF
TRBJ2-1 | TRBV9 | few | 16 | . | TGTGCCAGCAGCGTCGGTGACTCAAGCTCCTACAATGAGCAGTTCTTC | CASSVGDSSSYNEQFF
TRBJ2-5 | TRBV5-4 | . | 14 | TRBD2 | TGTGCCAGCAGCTTGCTAGCGGGGGGTGAGACCCAGTACTTC | CASSLLAGGETQYF
TRBJ2-5 | TRBV21-1 | . | 13 | . | TGTGCCAGATCGGACAGGGCGCTTGAGACCCAGTACTTC | CARSDRALETQYF
TRBJ2-4 | TRBV30 | . | 12 | . | TGTGCCTGGAGCGGCGGGCGAGACATTCAGTACTTC | CAWSGGRDIQYF
TRBJ2-5 | TRBV30 | . | 12 | TRBD2 | TGTGCCTGGAAAAAACTAGCGGAGACCCAGTACTTC | CAWKKLAETQYF
TRBJ2-2 | TRBV25-1 | . | 15 | TRBD1 | TGTGCCAGCAGGGAGGACAGGGGCCACACCGGGGAGCTGTTTTTT | CASREDRGHTGELFF
TRBJ1-4 | TRBV7-2 | once | 16 | TRBD1 | TGTGCCAGCAGCTTAGTCGTCGCAGGGGGCAATGAAAAACTGTTTTTT | CASSLVVAGGNEKLFF
TRBJ2-2 | TRBV4-3 | . | 16 | TRBD2 | TGCGCCAGCAGCCAAGATCCTAGCGGGGGGGCCGGGGAGCTGTTTTTT | CASSQDPSGGAGELFF
TRBJ1-2 | TRBV6-5 | . | 15 | . | TGTGCCAGCAGAGATTATTCAAAAAGAGGTACTGGCTACACCTTC | CASRDYSKRGTGYTF
TRBJ2-7 | TRBV10-3 | once | 14 | TRBD1 | TGTGCCATCAGTGAGACCGGGACAGAATACGAGCAGTACTTC | CAISETGTEYEQYF
TRBJ2-5 | TRBV7-2 | . | 14 | . | TGTGCCAGCAGCCAAGAGACTGGCCAAGAGACCCAGTACTTC | CASSQETGQETQYF
TRBJ2-3 | TRBV4-2 | . | 16 | TRBD1 | TGTGCCAGCAGCCAAGATTCGGGACAGGGGGCAGATACGCAGTATTTT | CASSQDSGQGADTQYF
TRBJ2-3 | TRBV12-5 | . | 14 | . | TGTGCTAGTGGGAGATCAGGAGGTATGGGTACGCAGTATTTT | CASGRSGGMGTQYF
TRBJ1-2 | TRBV27 | . | 15 | . | TGTGCCAGCAGTTTATCGTTACAGGGCACCTATGGCTACACCTTC | CASSLSLQGTYGYTF
TRBJ2-3 | TRBV11-3 | . | 14 | TRBD2 | TGTGCCAGCTGGAGGCGGGGGACGACAGATACGCAGTATTTT | CASWRRGTTDTQYF
TRBJ1-2 | TRBV7-2 | . | 14 | TRBD1 | TGTGCCAGCAGCTTAGCCGACAGGGTAAATGGCTACACCTTC | CASSLADRVNGYTF
TRBJ1-2 | TRBV9 | once | 15 | TRBD1 | TGTGCCAGCAGCGCTCCTGGGACAGGGAATGTTGGCTACACCTTC | CASSAPGTGNVGYTF
TRBJ2-7 | TRBV5-1 | . | 16 | TRBD1 | TGCGCCAGCAGCCCAGTCGGTAGGACAGGGACCTACGAGCAGTACTTC | CASSPVGRTGTYEQYF
TRBJ2-7 | TRBV6-5 | . | 16 | . | TGTGCCAGCAGTTACCGTCTGACGTACAGTTCCTACGAGCAGTACTTC | CASSYRLTYSSYEQYF
TRBJ2-7 | TRBV19 | . | 14 | TRBD1 | TGTGCCAGTAGACCACGGGACAGGGGGTACGAGCAGTACTTC | CASRPRDRGYEQYF
TRBJ1-3 | TRBV9 | once | 14 | . | TGTGCCAGCAGCGTAGACAGGGCTGGAAACACCATATATTTT | CASSVDRAGNTIYF
TRBJ1-1 | TRBV25-1 | . | 16 | TRBD1 | TGTGCCAGCAGTTCGCCGGGACAGGGCCTGAACACTGAAGCTTTCTTT | CASSSPGQGLNTEAFF
TRBJ2-1 | TRBV11-3 | . | 16 | TRBD1 | TGTGCCAGCAGCTTAGAGGGACAGGGGTCGTACAATGAGCAGTTCTTC | CASSLEGQGSYNEQFF
TRBJ1-6 | TRBV25-1 | few | 12 | . | TGTGCCAGCAGGGGGGACTGGCCACCCCTCCACTTT | CASRGDWPPLHF
TRBJ1-6 | TRBV27 | . | 14 | . | TGTGCCAGCAGTTTATCGCCGGGAAATTCACCCCTCCACTTT | CASSLSPGNSPLHF
TRBJ2-2 | TRBV30 | . | 16 | TRBD1 | TGTGCCTGCAGAAGACAGGGCGTGATGAACACCGGGGAGCTGTTTTTT | CACRRQGVMNTGELFF
TRBJ1-1 | TRBV7-2 | . | 14 | . | TGTGCCAGCAGACGACGCAGAGGGAACACTGAAGCTTTCTTT | CASRRRRGNTEAFF
TRBJ2-7 | TRBV10-3 | . | 16 | TRBD1 | TGTGCCAGCAGTTCAATCCCCGGGACAGGCGGCCACGAGCAGTACTTC | CASSSIPGTGGHEQYF
TRBJ2-7 | TRBV20-1 | . | 11 | . | TGCAGTGCGTCCAGGGGAAGCGAGCAGTACTTC | CSASRGSEQYF
TRBJ2-5 | TRBV5-4 | . | 15 | TRBD2 | TGTGCCAGCAGCCTACCTAGCGGGAATCAAGAGACCCAGTACTTC | CASSLPSGNQETQYF